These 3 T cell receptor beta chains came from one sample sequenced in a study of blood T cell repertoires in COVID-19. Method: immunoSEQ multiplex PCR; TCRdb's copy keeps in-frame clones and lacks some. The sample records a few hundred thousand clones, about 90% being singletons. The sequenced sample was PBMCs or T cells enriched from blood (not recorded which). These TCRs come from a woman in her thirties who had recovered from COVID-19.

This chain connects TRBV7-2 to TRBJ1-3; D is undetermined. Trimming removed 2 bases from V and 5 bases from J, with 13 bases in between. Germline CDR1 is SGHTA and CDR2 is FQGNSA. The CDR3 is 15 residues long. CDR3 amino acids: CASSLSRGWRNTIYF. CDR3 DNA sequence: TGTGCCAGCAGCTTATCTCGAGGGTGGCGAAACACCATATATTTT.

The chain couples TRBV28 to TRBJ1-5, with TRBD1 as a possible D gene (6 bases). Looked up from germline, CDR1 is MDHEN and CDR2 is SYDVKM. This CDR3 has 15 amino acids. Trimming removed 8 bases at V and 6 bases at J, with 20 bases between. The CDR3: CASRSPDRLGQPQHF. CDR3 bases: TGTGCCAGCCGCAGCCCCGACAGGCTGGGTCAGCCCCAGCATTTT.

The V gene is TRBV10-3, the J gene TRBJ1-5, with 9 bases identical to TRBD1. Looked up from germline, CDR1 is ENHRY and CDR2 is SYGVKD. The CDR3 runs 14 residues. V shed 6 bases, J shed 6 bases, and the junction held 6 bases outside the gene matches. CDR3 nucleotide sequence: TGTGCCATCAGCGAACAGGGGGCGGGTCAGCCCCAGCATTTT. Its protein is CAISEQGAGQPQHF.